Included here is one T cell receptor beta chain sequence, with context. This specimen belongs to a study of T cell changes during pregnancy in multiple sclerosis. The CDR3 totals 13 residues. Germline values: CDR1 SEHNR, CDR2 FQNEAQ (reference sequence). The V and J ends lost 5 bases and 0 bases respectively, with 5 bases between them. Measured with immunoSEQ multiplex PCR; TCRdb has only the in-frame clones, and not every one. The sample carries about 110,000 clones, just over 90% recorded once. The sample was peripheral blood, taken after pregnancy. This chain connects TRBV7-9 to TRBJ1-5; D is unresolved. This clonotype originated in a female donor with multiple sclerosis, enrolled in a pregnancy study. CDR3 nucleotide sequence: TGTGCCAGCAGCGACAATAGCAATCAGCCCCAGCATTTT. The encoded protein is CASSDNSNQPQHF.